A selection of T cell receptor beta chains follows, all from one sample in a study of blood T cell repertoires in COVID-19. Only in-frame clones appear in the TCRdb table, and some are missing; sequencing was by immunoSEQ multiplex PCR. Of 250,000 to 300,000 clones listed, about nine tenths are singletons. Material for sequencing was PBMCs or T cells enriched from blood (not recorded which). Every receptor here comes from a human donor in a cohort exposed to, infected with or recovered from COVID-19 (not recorded which). The donor label of this sample is uncertain. Both conserved end residues are part of each CDR3. D genes are given only for firm matches. Size is omitted from some rows. Given values are once, few, many or a class for expanded clones.

CDR3: CARSRADSKLAKNIQYF
DNA: TGTGCCAGAAGCCGAGCCGACAGCAAACTAGCCAAAAACATTCAGTACTTC
size: -
D: -
V: TRBV5-3
J: TRBJ2-4

CDR3: CASAIDRGPEAFF
DNA: TGTGCCAGCGCGATAGACAGGGGGCCTGAAGCTTTCTTT
size: -
D: TRBD1
V: TRBV11-2
J: TRBJ1-1

CDR3: CASSLTSGQETQYF
DNA: TGTGCCAGCAGCTTAACTAGCGGGCAAGAGACCCAGTACTTC
size: -
D: TRBD2
V: TRBV7-2
J: TRBJ2-5

CDR3: CASSDSTGNTQYF
DNA: TGTGCCAGCAGTGACTCGACAGGGAATACGCAGTATTTT
size: few
D: TRBD1
V: TRBV6-4
J: TRBJ2-3

CDR3: CASSLESPGNSNQPQHF
DNA: TGTGCCAGCAGCCTAGAATCCCCAGGGAATAGCAATCAGCCCCAGCATTTT
size: -
D: -
V: TRBV27
J: TRBJ1-5

CDR3: CASSLQGDGELFF
DNA: TGTGCCAGCAGCTTACAAGGGGATGGGGAGCTGTTTTTT
size: -
D: -
V: TRBV7-9
J: TRBJ2-2

CDR3: CASSGNRGVNEKLFF
DNA: TGCGCCAGCAGCGGAAACAGGGGCGTTAATGAAAAACTGTTTTTT
size: -
D: TRBD1
V: TRBV5-1
J: TRBJ1-4

CDR3: CASSIGRGRSNQPQHF
DNA: TGTGCCAGTAGTATTGGCAGGGGCAGGAGCAATCAGCCCCAGCATTTT
size: -
D: -
V: TRBV19
J: TRBJ1-5

CDR3: CASSALGGRDVYEQYF
DNA: TGTGCCAGCAGTGCCTTAGGGGGACGAGATGTCTACGAGCAGTACTTC
size: -
D: -
V: TRBV2
J: TRBJ2-7

CDR3: CASSLVVGTYEQYF
DNA: TGCGCCAGCAGCTTGGTTGTCGGGACCTACGAGCAGTACTTC
size: -
D: -
V: TRBV5-1
J: TRBJ2-7

CDR3: CASSTAGQGYGDEQFF
DNA: TGTGCCAGCAGCACGGCGGGACAGGGGTACGGCGATGAGCAGTTCTTC
size: -
D: TRBD1
V: TRBV7-2
J: TRBJ2-1

CDR3: CASTTVFYGYTF
DNA: TGTGCCAGCACGACAGTCTTCTATGGCTACACCTTC
size: -
D: -
V: TRBV2
J: TRBJ1-2

CDR3: CASSRDRSTEAFF
DNA: TGTGCCAGCAGCCGCGACAGGTCAACTGAAGCTTTCTTT
size: -
D: -
V: TRBV11-2
J: TRBJ1-1

CDR3: CASSEYETGDGYTF
DNA: TGTGCCAGCAGTGAATATGAGACAGGGGATGGCTACACCTTC
size: -
D: TRBD1
V: TRBV25-1
J: TRBJ1-2

CDR3: CASSGAGTDTDTQYF
DNA: TGTGCCAGCAGCGGCGCCGGGACAGACACAGATACGCAGTATTTT
size: -
D: TRBD1
V: TRBV5-8
J: TRBJ2-3

CDR3: CASSFGTGNTEAFF
DNA: TGTGCCAGCAGTTTCGGGACAGGGAACACTGAAGCTTTCTTT
size: -
D: TRBD1
V: TRBV27
J: TRBJ1-1

CDR3: CASSQKPGVALRNTEAFF
DNA: TGTGCCAGCAGCCAAAAACCCGGGGTGGCACTGCGGAACACTGAAGCTTTCTTT
size: -
D: -
V: TRBV5-5
J: TRBJ1-1

CDR3: CASSISGNQPQHF
DNA: TGTGCCAGTAGTATATCTGGCAATCAGCCCCAGCATTTT
size: -
D: -
V: TRBV19
J: TRBJ1-5

CDR3: CSVENRRASEAFF
DNA: TGCAGCGTTGAAAACAGGCGTGCGTCTGAAGCTTTCTTT
size: -
D: -
V: TRBV29-1
J: TRBJ1-1

CDR3: CASRPDTSYEQYF
DNA: TGTGCCAGCAGGCCGGACACCTCCTACGAGCAGTACTTC
size: -
D: -
V: TRBV2
J: TRBJ2-7

CDR3: CASSRSGEGGYTF
DNA: TGTGCCAGCAGTAGGTCAGGGGAGGGGGGCTACACCTTC
size: -
D: -
V: TRBV6-5
J: TRBJ1-2

CDR3: CASIRTPGGGNEQFF
DNA: TGTGCCAGCATAAGGACCCCGGGGGGCGGGAATGAGCAGTTCTTC
size: -
D: -
V: TRBV6-6
J: TRBJ2-1

CDR3: CASSLVAGGRDTQYF
DNA: TGTGCCAGCAGTCTTGTAGCGGGGGGGCGAGATACGCAGTATTTT
size: -
D: TRBD2
V: TRBV27
J: TRBJ2-3

CDR3: CASSHAFGRSNTGELFF
DNA: TGTGCCAGCAGTCACGCCTTCGGCAGGTCGAACACCGGGGAGCTGTTTTTT
size: -
D: -
V: TRBV6-2/TRBV6-3
J: TRBJ2-2

CDR3: CASSQRTTYEQYF
DNA: TGCGCCAGCAGCCAGCGAACTACCTACGAGCAGTACTTC
size: -
D: -
V: TRBV4-1
J: TRBJ2-7

CDR3: CATMWRPGSMNTEAFF
DNA: TGTGCCACCATGTGGCGGCCGGGAAGCATGAACACTGAAGCTTTCTTT
size: -
D: -
V: TRBV24-1
J: TRBJ1-1

CDR3: CASSYGLARGNTQYF
DNA: TGTGCCAGCAGCTACGGACTAGCGCGAGGGAATACGCAGTATTTT
size: -
D: TRBD2
V: TRBV7-2
J: TRBJ2-3

CDR3: CASRAGQTNYGYTF
DNA: TGTGCCAGCAGGGCTGGACAGACTAACTATGGCTACACCTTC
size: -
D: -
V: TRBV2
J: TRBJ1-2

CDR3: CASSGPTGEGNQPQHF
DNA: TGTGCCAGCAGTGGTCCGACAGGGGAGGGCAATCAGCCCCAGCATTTT
size: -
D: TRBD1
V: TRBV6-6
J: TRBJ1-5

CDR3: CASSPPRLAGTDTQYF
DNA: TGTGCCAGCTCACCACCAAGACTAGCGGGCACAGATACGCAGTATTTT
size: -
D: TRBD2
V: TRBV18
J: TRBJ2-3

CDR3: CASSQRSQPQHF
DNA: TGTGCCAGCAGCCAGCGCTCTCAGCCCCAGCATTTT
size: -
D: -
V: TRBV2
J: TRBJ1-5

CDR3: CASSQVFRPAGERDLYGYTF
DNA: TGCGCCAGCAGCCAAGTCTTTCGGCCCGCAGGGGAAAGGGACCTCTATGGCTACACCTTC
size: -
D: -
V: TRBV4-1
J: TRBJ1-2

CDR3: CAISSGINQPQHF
DNA: TGTGCCATCAGTTCAGGGATTAATCAGCCCCAGCATTTT
size: -
D: -
V: TRBV10-3
J: TRBJ1-5

CDR3: CASSPMGQGVFYEQYF
DNA: TGTGCCAGCAGCCCGATGGGACAGGGGGTATTCTACGAGCAGTACTTC
size: -
D: TRBD1
V: TRBV5-6
J: TRBJ2-7